This T cell receptor beta chain was identified during a study of blood T cells in healthy people across ages. Study-level findings and limits: In long-lived donors, naive CD4+ cell counts and diversity exceeded those of aged donors.

This clonotype appeared a few times. The antigen is undetermined. J gave up 5 bases and V 4 bases, and 9 bases lay outside the gene matches. Germline CDR1 SGHRS, CDR2 YFSETQ. The length of the CDR3 is 15 residues. The authors ran a second PCR of roughly 7 to 11 cycles using a sample-barcoded 5' primer and a J-beta primer mix. A single record per CDR3 protein comes from TCRdb applying MiXCR to the 5' RACE reads. The data hold 1.5 million to 2 million distinct CDR3 sequences, with roughly 27% observed a single time. The chain carries TRBV5-1 and TRBJ2-5; 9 bases agree with TRBD1. Sequenced sample: blood. The TCR comes from a woman in her 30s in good health. In DNA form, the CDR3 reads TGCGCCAGCAGCCACGGACAGGGGCAGGGGGAGACCCAGTACTTC. Translated: CASSHGQGQGETQYF.